The sequence of this T cell receptor beta chain was determined in a study of CD8+ T cells in alopecia areata. Study at large: Administration of oral tofacitinib to treated patients was at 5 to 10 mg twice daily. Overall study findings and caveats: Sequence data from scalp samples additionally include resident alphabeta T cells of normal skin.

RNA was isolated and reverse transcribed to cDNA, the sequencing template. Clones were read by immunoSEQ multiplex PCR, and TCRdb kept only the in-frame ones, dropping some. The sample has about 200,000 clones, roughly three fifths seen once; the top ten hold less than 3.5%. Regarding this clone: The antigen remains unidentified.

Specified treatment: oral pan-JAK inhibitor, 5-10 mg twice daily. Lesional scalp punch biopsies and peripheral blood were collected from alopecia areata patients. Cell sorting was applied to PBMCs, and CD4+ and CD8+ T cells were collected. Germline lookup yields CDR1 SGHVS and CDR2 FNYEAQ. The CDR3 has 15 residues. Trimming shortened V by 4 bases and J by 6 bases, and 18 bases separated the two germline ends. The sample consisted of CD4+ T cells sorted from blood, taken at week 4, from a patient treated with tofacitinib. The rearrangement joins TRBV7-6 to TRBJ1-2, with D perhaps matching TRBD1 (5 bases). The source is a human donor with alopecia areata. This chain's CDR3 is CASSSPGKGTDGYTF. In DNA, the CDR3 is TGTGCCAGCAGCTCGCCAGGGAAGGGGACCGATGGCTACACCTTC.